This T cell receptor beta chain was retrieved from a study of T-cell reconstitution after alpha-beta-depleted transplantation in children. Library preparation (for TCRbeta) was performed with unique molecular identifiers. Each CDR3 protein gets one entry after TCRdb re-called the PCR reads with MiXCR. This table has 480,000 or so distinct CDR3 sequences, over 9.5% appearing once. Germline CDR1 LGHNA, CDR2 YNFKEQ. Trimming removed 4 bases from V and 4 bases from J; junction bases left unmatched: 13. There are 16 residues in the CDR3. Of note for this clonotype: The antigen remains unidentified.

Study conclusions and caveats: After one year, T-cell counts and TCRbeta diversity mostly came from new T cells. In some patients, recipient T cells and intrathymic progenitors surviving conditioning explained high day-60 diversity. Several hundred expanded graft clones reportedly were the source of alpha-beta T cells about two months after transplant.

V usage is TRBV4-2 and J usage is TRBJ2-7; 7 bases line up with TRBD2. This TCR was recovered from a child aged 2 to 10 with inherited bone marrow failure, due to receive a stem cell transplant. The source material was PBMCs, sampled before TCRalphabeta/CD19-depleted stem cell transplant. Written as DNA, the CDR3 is TGTGCCAGCAGCCCTCCTTTTAGCGGGCTGCTGTACGAGCAGTACTTC. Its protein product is CASSPPFSGLLYEQYF.